This T cell receptor beta chain was recorded in a study of PD-1 blockade in classical Hodgkin lymphoma. Time point defined: cycle 4 day 1 (C4D1), after 5 to 7 weeks of nivolumab. Every one of the patients relapsed after autologous stem cell transplantation (brentuximab vedotin exposure was variable). Researchers report purifying CD4+ T cells from thawed PBMCs by magnetic negative selection. V lost 6 bases to trimming and J lost 5 bases, with 16 bases between them. The CDR3 totals 14 residues. The germline V gene encodes CDR1 MNHEY and CDR2 SVGAGI. Sequencing was performed with immunoSEQ multiplex PCR; in TCRdb, only in-frame clones are kept and a portion is missing. The sample records roughly 30,000 clones, under 80% being singletons.

The sequenced sample was CD4+ T cells from blood, obtained before the fourth cycle of nivolumab. The receptor comes from a human donor with classical Hodgkin lymphoma. J is TRBJ2-5 and V is TRBV6-5; D possibly corresponds to TRBD2 (5 bases). The CDR3 bases are TGTGCCAGCAGCCGGGGAGCAACCCGGGAGACCCAGTACTTC. Protein product: CASSRGATRETQYF.